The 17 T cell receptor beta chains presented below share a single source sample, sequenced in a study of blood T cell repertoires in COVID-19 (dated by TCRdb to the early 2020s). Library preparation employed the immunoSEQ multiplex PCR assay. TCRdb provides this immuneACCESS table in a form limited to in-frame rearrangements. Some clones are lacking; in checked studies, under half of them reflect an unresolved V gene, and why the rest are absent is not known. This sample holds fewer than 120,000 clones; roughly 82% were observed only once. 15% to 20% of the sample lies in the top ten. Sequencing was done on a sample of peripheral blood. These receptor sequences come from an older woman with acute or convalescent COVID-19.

The CDR3 protein is CATTGFRYGYTF. As DNA, the CDR3 is TGTGCCACTACAGGTTTTAGGTATGGCTACACCTTC. The rearrangement links TRBV6-5 to TRBJ1-2; a possible D gene is TRBD1 (5 bases). Germline assignment: CDR1 MNHEY and CDR2 SVGAGI. The CDR3 spans 12 residues. V gave up 10 bases and J gave up 5 bases, with 14 bases separating them.

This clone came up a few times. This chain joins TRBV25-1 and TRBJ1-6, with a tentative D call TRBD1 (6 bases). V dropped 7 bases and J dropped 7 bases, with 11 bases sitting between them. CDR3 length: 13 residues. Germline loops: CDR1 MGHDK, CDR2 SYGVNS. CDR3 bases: TGTGCCAGCACCCCGAGGGGGAATTCACCCCTCCACTTT. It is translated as CASTPRGNSPLHF.

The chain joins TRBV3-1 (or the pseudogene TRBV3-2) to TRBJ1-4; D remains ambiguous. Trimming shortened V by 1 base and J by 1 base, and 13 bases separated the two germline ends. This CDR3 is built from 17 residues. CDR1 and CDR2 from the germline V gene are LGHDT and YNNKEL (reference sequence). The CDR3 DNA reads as TGTGCCAGCAGCCAAGGCAGGACGGGAGGAACTAATGAAAAACTGTTTTTT. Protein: CASSQGRTGGTNEKLFF.

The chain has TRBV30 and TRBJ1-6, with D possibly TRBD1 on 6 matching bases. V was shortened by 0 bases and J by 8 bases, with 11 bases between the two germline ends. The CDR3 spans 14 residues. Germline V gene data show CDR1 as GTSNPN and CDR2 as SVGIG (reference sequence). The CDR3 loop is CAWSVPTGYSPLHF. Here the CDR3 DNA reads TGTGCCTGGAGTGTACCGACAGGATATTCACCCCTCCACTTT. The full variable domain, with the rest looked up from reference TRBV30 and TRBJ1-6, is SQTIHQWPATLVQPVGSPLSLECTVEGTSNPNLYWYRQAAGRGLQLLFYSVGIGQISSEVPQNLSASRPQDRQFILSSKKLLLSDSGFYLCAWSVPTGYSPLHFGNGTRLTVT.

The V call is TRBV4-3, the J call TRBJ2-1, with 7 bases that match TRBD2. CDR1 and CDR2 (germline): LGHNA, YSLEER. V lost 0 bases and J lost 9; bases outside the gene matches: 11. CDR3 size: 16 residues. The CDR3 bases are TGCGCCAGCAGCCAAGATTTGGCGGGGGAGGTGGGTGAGCAGTTCTTC. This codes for CASSQDLAGEVGEQFF.

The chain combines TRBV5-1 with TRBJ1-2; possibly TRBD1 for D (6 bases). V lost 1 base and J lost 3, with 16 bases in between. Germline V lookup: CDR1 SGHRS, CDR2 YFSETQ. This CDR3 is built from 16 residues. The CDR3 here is CASSLQGQGLDYGYTF. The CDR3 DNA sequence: TGCGCCAGCAGCTTGCAAGGTCAGGGGCTGGACTATGGCTACACCTTC.

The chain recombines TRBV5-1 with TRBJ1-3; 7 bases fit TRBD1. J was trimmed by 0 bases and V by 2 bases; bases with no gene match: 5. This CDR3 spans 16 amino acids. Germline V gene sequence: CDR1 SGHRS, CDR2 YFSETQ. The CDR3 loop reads CASSFLGTDSGNTIYF. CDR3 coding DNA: TGCGCCAGCAGCTTCCTCGGGACAGACTCTGGAAACACCATATATTTT.

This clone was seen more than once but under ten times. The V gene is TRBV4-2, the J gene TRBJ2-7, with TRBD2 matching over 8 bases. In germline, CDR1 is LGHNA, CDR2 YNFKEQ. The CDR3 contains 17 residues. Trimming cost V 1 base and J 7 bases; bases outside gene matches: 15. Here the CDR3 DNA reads TGTGCCAGCAGCCAAGTCGGGGGGGTGGGACACGGAAGGGAGCAGTACTTC. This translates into CASSQVGGVGHGREQYF.

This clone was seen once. CDR3 nucleotides: TGTGCCAGCAGTTATGATCGACTAGGGGAAAAACTGTTTTTT. Translation: CASSYDRLGEKLFF. The chain couples TRBV6-6 to TRBJ1-4; D ambiguous. V gave up 3 bases and J gave up 8 bases, with 13 bases separating them. The CDR3 totals 14 residues. Germline CDR1 and CDR2: MNHNY and SVGAGI (reference sequence).

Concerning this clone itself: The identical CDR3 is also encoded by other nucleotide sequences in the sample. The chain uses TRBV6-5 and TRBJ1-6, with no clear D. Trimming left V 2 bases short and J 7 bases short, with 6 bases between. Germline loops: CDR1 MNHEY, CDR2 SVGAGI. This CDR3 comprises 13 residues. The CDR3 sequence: CASSYSRNSPLHF. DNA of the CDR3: TGTGCCAGCAGTTACAGCCGAAATTCACCCCTCCACTTT.

This CDR3 is CASSSMTTLQFF. The DNA of the CDR3 is TGTGCCAGCAGTAGTATGACTACCCTACAGTTCTTC. The chain couples TRBV2 to TRBJ2-1; maybe TRBD2 (5 bases). The CDR3 has 12 amino acids. Trimming pared 5 bases from V and 13 bases from J, leaving 15 bases between. Germline V gene data show CDR1 as SNHLY and CDR2 as FYNNEI.

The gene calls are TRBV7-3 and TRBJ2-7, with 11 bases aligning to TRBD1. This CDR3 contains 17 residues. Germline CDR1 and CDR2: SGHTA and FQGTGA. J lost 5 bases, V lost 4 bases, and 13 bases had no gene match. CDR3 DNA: TGTGCCAGCAGCTCGGGACAGGGGGACCCTCCTGGAAACGAGCAGTACTTC. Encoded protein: CASSSGQGDPPGNEQYF.

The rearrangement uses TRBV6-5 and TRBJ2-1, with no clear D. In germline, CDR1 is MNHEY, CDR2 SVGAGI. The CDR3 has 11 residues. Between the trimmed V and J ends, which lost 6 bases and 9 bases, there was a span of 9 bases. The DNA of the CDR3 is TGTGCCAGCAGGGCTTCTTTTGAGCAGTTCTTC. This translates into CASRASFEQFF.

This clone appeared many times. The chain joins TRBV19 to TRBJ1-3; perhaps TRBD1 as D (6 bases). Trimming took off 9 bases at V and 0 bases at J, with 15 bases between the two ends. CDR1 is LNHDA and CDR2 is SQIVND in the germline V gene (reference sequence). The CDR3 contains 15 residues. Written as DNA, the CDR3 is TGTGCCAGCCAGGACAGAATCTACTCTGGAAACACCATATATTTT. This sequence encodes CASQDRIYSGNTIYF.

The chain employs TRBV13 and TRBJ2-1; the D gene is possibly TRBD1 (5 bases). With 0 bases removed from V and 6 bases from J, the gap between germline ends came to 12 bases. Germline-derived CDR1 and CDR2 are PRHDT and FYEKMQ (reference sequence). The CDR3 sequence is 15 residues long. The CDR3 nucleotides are TGTGCCAGCAGCTTAGGCAGGGCGTTGGGCAATGAGCAGTTCTTC. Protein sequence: CASSLGRALGNEQFF.

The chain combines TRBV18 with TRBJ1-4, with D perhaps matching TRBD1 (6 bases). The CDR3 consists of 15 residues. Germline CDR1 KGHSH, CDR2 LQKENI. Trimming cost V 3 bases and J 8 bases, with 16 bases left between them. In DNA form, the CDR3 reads TGTGCCAGCTCACCGGGAACAGGGAGAGGAGAAAAACTGTTTTTT. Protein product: CASSPGTGRGEKLFF.

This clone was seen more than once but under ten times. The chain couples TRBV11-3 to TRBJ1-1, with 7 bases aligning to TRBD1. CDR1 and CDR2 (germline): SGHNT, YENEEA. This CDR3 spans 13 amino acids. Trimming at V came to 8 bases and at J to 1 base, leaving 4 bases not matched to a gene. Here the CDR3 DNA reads TGTGCCAGCGGCAGACAGGGGAACACTGAAGCTTTCTTT. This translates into CASGRQGNTEAFF.